The 13 T cell receptor beta chains below come from one sample, sequenced in a study of early T cells in non-severe SARS-CoV-2 infection. TCRdb analysed the 5' RACE reads with MiXCR anew, one entry per CDR3 protein. In the table there are roughly 60,000 distinct CDR3 sequences, approximately 5.6% of which are singletons. The sample was whole blood. The receptors shown here come from an adult who was a healthcare worker with PCR-confirmed SARS-CoV-2 infection or an uninfected control (not recorded which).

This clonotype has ten or more counts. J is TRBJ2-4 and V is TRBV12-3 or TRBV12-4; TRBD1 aligns across 8 bases. Losses at the gene ends were 5 bases for V and 0 bases for J; bases not matched to a gene: 6. The CDR3 totals 16 residues. Here the CDR3 DNA reads TGTGCCAGCAGTCGACAGGGGCAACTAGCCAAAAACATTCAGTACTTC. Protein product: CASSRQGQLAKNIQYF.

The V call is TRBV6-6, the J call TRBJ1-5, with TRBD1 matching 7 bases. Looked up from germline, CDR1 is MNHNY and CDR2 is SVGAGI (reference sequence). The CDR3 spans 15 residues. The V segment lost 6 bases and the J segment 1 base; nucleotides outside the gene matches: 6. This CDR3 reads CASSRDRVSNQPQHF. The CDR3, as DNA: TGTGCCAGCAGCCGGGACAGAGTGAGCAATCAGCCCCAGCATTTT.

This clonotype showed up many times. The V and J genes are TRBV7-2 and TRBJ1-1; TRBD1 matches at 7 bases. The ends lost 4 bases at V and 2 bases at J; junction bases unmatched: 4. Germline CDR1 reads SGHTA; CDR2 reads FQGNSA. The CDR3 totals 14 residues. Here the CDR3 DNA reads TGTGCCAGCAGCTCGGGACAGTTTAACACTGAAGCTTTCTTT. This translates into CASSSGQFNTEAFF.

This clonotype appeared many times. CDR3 region: CASSLKLVQGAVNTEAFF. Written as DNA, the CDR3 is TGTGCCAGCAGCTTGAAATTGGTTCAGGGGGCGGTGAACACTGAAGCTTTCTTT. The V call is TRBV7-9, the J call TRBJ1-1; 8 bases fit TRBD1. V was pared by 3 bases and J by 0 bases, with 12 bases of the junction left unmatched. This CDR3 has 18 residues. Germline CDR1 and CDR2: SEHNR and FQNEAQ (reference sequence).

This clonotype has at least ten counts. V is TRBV27 and J is TRBJ1-6; TRBD1 matches 9 bases. The J segment lost 9 bases and the V segment lost 4 bases, leaving 4 bases of the junction unmatched. Germline V gene lookup returns CDR1 MNHEY and CDR2 SMNVEV (reference sequence). The CDR3 totals 14 residues. The CDR3 coding sequence is TGTGCCAGCAGTTCGGGACAGGGCTCTTCACCCCTCCACTTT. Protein product: CASSSGQGSSPLHF.

This clonotype was observed at least ten times. The rearrangement links TRBV20-1 to TRBJ1-1; TRBD1 matches at 7 bases. The germline CDR1 and CDR2 sequences are DFQATT and SNEGSKA (reference sequence). V lost 6 bases to trimming and J lost 4 bases; unmatched junction nucleotides: 14. CDR3 size: 15 residues. The CDR3 protein is CSASGTDPLGTEAFF. CDR3 nucleotides: TGCAGTGCCTCCGGGACAGATCCTTTGGGCACTGAAGCTTTCTTT.

The table lists this clonotype with many counts. The chain uses TRBV7-2 and TRBJ1-5; tentative D call: TRBD1 (5 bases). CDR1 and CDR2 (germline): SGHTA, FQGNSA. The CDR3 runs to 15 residues. Trimming shortened V by 4 bases and J by 2 bases, and 12 bases separated the two germline ends. The CDR3 region has the DNA TGTGCCAGCAGCTCGGTTGGCAGGGGCAATCAGCCCCAGCATTTT. Its translation: CASSSVGRGNQPQHF.

The sample holds one count of this clonotype. V gene TRBV5-1 combines with J gene TRBJ2-5; TRBD2 aligns across 10 bases. The CDR3 length is 15 residues. CDR1 and CDR2 (germline): SGHRS, YFSETQ. V dropped 4 bases and J dropped 2; count of bases not matched to a gene: 5. This CDR3 reads CASSLAGAWQETQYF. The CDR3 nucleotides read TGCGCCAGCAGCCTAGCGGGGGCCTGGCAAGAGACCCAGTACTTC.

This clonotype was counted only a few times. This CDR3 is CASSGQTNNEQFF. The CDR3 DNA sequence: TGTGCCAGCTCCGGACAGACGAACAATGAGCAGTTCTTC. The chain is built from TRBV2 and TRBJ2-1; possible D gene TRBD1, 6 bases. CDR3 length: 13 residues. CDR1 SNHLY and CDR2 FYNNEI come from the germline V gene. V was trimmed by 8 bases and J by 5 bases, leaving 13 bases between them.

The sample holds many counts of this clonotype. J is TRBJ2-7 and V is TRBV5-1; D remains unclear. The CDR3 has 14 amino acids. Trimming removed 3 bases from V and 0 bases from J, with 10 bases in between. Germline V gene data show CDR1 as SGHRS and CDR2 as YFSETQ. The CDR3 DNA reads TGCGCCAGCAGCTACTCGGTCCCCTCCTACGAGCAGTACTTC. Translation gives CASSYSVPSYEQYF.

This clonotype was found many times. This chain connects TRBV20-1 to TRBJ2-7, with 14 bases matching TRBD2. Germline CDR1 and CDR2: DFQATT and SNEGSKA (reference sequence). The CDR3 sequence is 16 residues long. The junction had 4 bases not matched to a gene; V was cut back by 1 base and J by 2 bases. In DNA, the CDR3 is TGCAGTGCTAGAGGGACTAGCGGGGGGCCTCCCTACGAGCAGTACTTC. This translates into CSARGTSGGPPYEQYF.

This clonotype was counted ten times or more. This chain uses TRBV20-1 with TRBJ2-4; D remains ambiguous. V was pared by 5 bases and J by 0 bases, with 5 bases between. The germline V gene encodes CDR1 DFQATT and CDR2 SNEGSKA (reference sequence). There are 12 residues in the CDR3. The CDR3 DNA is TGCAGTGCTGTCCTAGCCAAAAACATTCAGTACTTC. It is translated as CSAVLAKNIQYF.

The table lists this clonotype with many counts. This sequence joins TRBV6-2 or TRBV6-3 and TRBJ1-1; 8 bases map to TRBD1. This CDR3 spans 15 amino acids. Germline CDR1 and CDR2: MNHEY and SVGEGT. V was pared by 6 bases and J by 5 bases, with 11 bases of the junction left unmatched. CDR3 residues: CASSPPQGAWTEAFF. The DNA of the CDR3 is TGTGCCAGCAGCCCCCCCCAGGGGGCTTGGACTGAAGCTTTCTTT.